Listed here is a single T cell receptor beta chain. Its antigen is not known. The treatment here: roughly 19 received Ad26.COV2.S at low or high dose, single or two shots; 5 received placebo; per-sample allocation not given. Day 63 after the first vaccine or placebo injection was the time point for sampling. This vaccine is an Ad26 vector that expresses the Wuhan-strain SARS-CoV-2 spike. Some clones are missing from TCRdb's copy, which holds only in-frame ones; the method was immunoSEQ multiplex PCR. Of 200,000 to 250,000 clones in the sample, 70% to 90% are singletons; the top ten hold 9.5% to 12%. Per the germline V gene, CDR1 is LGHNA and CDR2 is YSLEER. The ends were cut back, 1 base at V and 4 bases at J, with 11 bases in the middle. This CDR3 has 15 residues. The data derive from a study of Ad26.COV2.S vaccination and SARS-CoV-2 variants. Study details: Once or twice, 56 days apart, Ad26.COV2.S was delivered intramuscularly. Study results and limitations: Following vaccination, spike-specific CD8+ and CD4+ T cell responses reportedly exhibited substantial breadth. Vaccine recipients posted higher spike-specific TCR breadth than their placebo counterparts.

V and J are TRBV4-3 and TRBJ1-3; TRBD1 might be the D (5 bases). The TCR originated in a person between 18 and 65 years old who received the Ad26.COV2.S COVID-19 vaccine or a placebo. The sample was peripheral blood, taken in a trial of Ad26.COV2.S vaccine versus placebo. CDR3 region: CASSQAPGNGNTIYF. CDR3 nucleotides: TGCGCCAGCAGCCAAGCCCCAGGGAACGGAAACACCATATATTTT.